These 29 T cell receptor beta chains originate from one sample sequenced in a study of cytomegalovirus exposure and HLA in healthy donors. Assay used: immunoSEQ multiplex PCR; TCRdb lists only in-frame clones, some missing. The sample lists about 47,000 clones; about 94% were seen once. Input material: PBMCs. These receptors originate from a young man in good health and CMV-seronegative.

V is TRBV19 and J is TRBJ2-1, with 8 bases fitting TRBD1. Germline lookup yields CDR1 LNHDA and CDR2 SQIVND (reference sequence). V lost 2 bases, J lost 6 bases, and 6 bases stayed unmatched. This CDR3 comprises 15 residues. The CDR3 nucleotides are TGTGCCAGTAGTATAACAGGGGGAAACGTCAATGAGCAGTTCTTC. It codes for CASSITGGNVNEQFF.

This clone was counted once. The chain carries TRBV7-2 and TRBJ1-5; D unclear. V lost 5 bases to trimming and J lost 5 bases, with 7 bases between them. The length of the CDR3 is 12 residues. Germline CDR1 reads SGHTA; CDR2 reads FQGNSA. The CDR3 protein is CASSPPDQPQHF. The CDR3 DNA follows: TGTGCCAGCAGCCCCCCCGATCAGCCCCAGCATTTT. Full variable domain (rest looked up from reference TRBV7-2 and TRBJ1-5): GAGVSQSPSNKVTEKGKDVELRCDPISGHTALYWYRQSLGQGLEFLIYFQGNSAPDKSGLPSDRFSAERTGGSVSTLTIQRTQQEDSAVYLCASSPPDQPQHFGDGTRLSIL.

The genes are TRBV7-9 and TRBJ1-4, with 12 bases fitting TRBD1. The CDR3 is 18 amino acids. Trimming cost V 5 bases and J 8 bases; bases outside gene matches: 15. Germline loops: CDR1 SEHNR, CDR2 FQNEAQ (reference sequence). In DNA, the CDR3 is TGTGCCAGCAGCCTCCGGGACAGGGGGCCGATTATTGGAGAAAAACTGTTTTTT. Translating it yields CASSLRDRGPIIGEKLFF.

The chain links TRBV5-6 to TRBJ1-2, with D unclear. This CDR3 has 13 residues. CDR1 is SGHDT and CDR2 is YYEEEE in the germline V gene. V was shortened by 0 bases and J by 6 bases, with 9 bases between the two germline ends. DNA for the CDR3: TGTGCCAGCAGCTTGGCCAGTGTGCATGGCTACACCTTC. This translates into CASSLASVHGYTF.

The CDR3 nucleotides are TGTGCCAGCAGCTTGGCTCCAGGTACCTCAGAGACCCAGTACTTC. Residues: CASSLAPGTSETQYF. V and J are TRBV5-4 and TRBJ2-5, with D hard to call. The CDR3 consists of 15 residues. The germline V and J ends were trimmed by 0 bases and 4 bases, with 13 bases remaining between them. In germline, CDR1 is SGHNT, CDR2 YYREEE (reference sequence).

The CDR3 DNA follows: TGTGCCAGCAGTTTATTGGCAGGTTCAAATGAAAAACTGTTTTTT. Translation gives CASSLLAGSNEKLFF. This chain connects TRBV28 to TRBJ1-4, with unresolved D. Trimming removed 1 base from V and 5 bases from J, with 11 bases in between. This CDR3 has 15 amino acids. Germline CDR1 MDHEN, CDR2 SYDVKM.

This chain's CDR3 is CASSQDRADRIDGYTF. The DNA of the CDR3 is TGCGCCAGCAGCCAAGACCGAGCCGACAGGATAGACGGCTACACCTTC. The chain is built from TRBV4-3 and TRBJ1-2; tentative D call: TRBD1 (6 bases). CDR1 LGHNA and CDR2 YSLEER come from the germline V gene. Trimming removed 0 bases from V and 8 bases from J, with 19 bases in between. The CDR3 length is 16 residues.

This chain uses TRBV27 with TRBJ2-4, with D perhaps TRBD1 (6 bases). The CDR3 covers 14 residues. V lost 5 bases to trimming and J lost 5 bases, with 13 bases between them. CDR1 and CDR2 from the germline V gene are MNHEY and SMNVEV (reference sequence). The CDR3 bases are TGTGCCAGCAGTCCGGGGACACTCGAAAACATTCAGTACTTC. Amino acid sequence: CASSPGTLENIQYF.

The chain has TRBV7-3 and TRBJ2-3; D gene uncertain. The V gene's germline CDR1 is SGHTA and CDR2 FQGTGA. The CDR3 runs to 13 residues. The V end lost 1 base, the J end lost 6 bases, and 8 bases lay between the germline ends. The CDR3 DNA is TGTGCCAGCAGCTTAAACTTCGCTGATACGCAGTATTTT. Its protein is CASSLNFADTQYF.

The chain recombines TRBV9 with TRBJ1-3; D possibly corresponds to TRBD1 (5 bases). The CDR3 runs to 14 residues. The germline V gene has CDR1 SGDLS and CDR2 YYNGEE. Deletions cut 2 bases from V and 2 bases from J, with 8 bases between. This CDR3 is CASSVSRAGNTIYF. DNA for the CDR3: TGTGCCAGCAGCGTTTCCAGGGCTGGAAACACCATATATTTT. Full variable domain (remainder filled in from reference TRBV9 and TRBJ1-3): DSGVTQTPKHLITATGQRVTLRCSPRSGDLSVYWYQQSLDQGLQFLIQYYNGEERAKGNILERFSAQQFPDLHSELNLSSLELGDSALYFCASSVSRAGNTIYFGEGSWLTVV.

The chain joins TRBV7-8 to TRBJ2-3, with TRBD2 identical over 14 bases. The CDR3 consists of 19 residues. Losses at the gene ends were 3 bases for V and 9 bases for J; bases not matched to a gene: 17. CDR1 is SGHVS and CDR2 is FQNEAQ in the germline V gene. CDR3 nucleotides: TGTGCCAGCAGCTTCAGACAGGGGACTAGCGGGGGTCTCCGGGAGACGCAGTATTTT. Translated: CASSFRQGTSGGLRETQYF.

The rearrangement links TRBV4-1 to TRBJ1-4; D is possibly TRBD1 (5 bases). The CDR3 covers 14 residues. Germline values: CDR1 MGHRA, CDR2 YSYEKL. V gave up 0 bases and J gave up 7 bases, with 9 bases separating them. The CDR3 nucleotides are TGCGCCAGCAGCCAAGATCCCAGGGTTGAAAAACTGTTTTTT. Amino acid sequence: CASSQDPRVEKLFF.

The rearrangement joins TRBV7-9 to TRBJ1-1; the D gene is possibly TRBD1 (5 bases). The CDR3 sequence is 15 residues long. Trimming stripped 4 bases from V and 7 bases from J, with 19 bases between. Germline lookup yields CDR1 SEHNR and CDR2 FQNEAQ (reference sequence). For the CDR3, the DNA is TGTGCCAGCAGCTCATGGACAAGCATACGAGGTGAAGCTTTCTTT. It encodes CASSSWTSIRGEAFF.

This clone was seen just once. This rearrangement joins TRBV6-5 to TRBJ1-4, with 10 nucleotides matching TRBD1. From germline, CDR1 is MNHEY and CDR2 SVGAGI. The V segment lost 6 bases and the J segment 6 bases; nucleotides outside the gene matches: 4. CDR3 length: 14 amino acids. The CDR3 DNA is TGTGCCAGCAGAAAGACAGGGGGCGATGAAAAACTGTTTTTT. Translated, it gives CASRKTGGDEKLFF.

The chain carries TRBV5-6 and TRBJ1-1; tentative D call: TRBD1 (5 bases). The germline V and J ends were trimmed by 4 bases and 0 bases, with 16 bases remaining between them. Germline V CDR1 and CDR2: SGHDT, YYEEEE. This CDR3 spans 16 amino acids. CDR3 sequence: CASSPPPWGLNTEAFF. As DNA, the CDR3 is TGTGCCAGCAGCCCGCCGCCCTGGGGCTTGAACACTGAAGCTTTCTTT.

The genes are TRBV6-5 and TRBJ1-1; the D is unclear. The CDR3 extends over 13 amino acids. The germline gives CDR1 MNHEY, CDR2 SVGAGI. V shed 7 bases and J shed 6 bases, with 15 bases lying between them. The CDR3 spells CASIREGFPEAFF. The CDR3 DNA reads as TGTGCCAGCATCCGTGAGGGTTTTCCTGAAGCTTTCTTT.

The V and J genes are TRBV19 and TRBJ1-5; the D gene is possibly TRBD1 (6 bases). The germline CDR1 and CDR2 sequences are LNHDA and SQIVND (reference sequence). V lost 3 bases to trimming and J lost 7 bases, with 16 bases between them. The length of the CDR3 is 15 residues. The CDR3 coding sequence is TGTGCCAGTAGTATTTGGGAGGGGGTGTTACAGCCCCAGCATTTT. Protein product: CASSIWEGVLQPQHF.

The CDR3 sequence: CASSETGKTNSNQPQHF. The CDR3 DNA sequence: TGTGCCAGCAGTGAAACGGGGAAGACGAATAGCAATCAGCCCCAGCATTTT. V gene TRBV2 combines with J gene TRBJ1-5, with unresolved D. The CDR3 contains 17 residues. The germline V gene has CDR1 SNHLY and CDR2 FYNNEI. V lost 2 bases to trimming and J lost 0 bases, with 14 bases between them.

CDR3 nucleotide sequence: TGCGCCAGCAGCTTGGGGTCTGGGGGACAGGGGAGAAGCGATACGCAGTATTTT. Protein product: CASSLGSGGQGRSDTQYF. This chain joins TRBV5-1 and TRBJ2-3; 10 bases match TRBD1. V was pared by 0 bases and J by 6 bases, with 13 bases of the junction left unmatched. The germline gives CDR1 SGHRS, CDR2 YFSETQ. The CDR3 is 18 residues long.

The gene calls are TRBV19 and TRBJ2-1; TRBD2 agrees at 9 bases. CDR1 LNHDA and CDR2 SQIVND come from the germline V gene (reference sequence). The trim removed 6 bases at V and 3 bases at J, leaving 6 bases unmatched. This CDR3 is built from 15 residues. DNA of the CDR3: TGTGCCAGTAGGGTGACTAGCGGAATCTACAATGAGCAGTTCTTC. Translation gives CASRVTSGIYNEQFF. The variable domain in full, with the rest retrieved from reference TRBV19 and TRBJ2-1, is DGGITQSPKYLFRKEGQNVTLSCEQNLNHDAMYWYRQDPGQGLRLIYYSQIVNDFQKGDIAEGYSVSREKKESFPLTVTSAQKNPTAFYLCASRVTSGIYNEQFFGPGTRLTVL.

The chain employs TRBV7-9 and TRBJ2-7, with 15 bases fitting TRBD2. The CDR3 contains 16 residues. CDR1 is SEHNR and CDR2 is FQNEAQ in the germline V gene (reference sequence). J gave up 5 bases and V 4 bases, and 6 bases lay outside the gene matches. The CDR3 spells CASSSGLAGGPHEQYF. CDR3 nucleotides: TGTGCCAGCAGCTCTGGACTAGCGGGAGGGCCCCACGAGCAGTACTTC.

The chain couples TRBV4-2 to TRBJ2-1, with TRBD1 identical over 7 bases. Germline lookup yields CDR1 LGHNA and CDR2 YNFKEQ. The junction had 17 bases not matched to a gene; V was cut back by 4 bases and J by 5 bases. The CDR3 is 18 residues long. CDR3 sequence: CASSPGQALPSRDNEQFF. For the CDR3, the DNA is TGTGCCAGCAGCCCCGGACAGGCACTCCCGTCGAGAGACAATGAGCAGTTCTTC.

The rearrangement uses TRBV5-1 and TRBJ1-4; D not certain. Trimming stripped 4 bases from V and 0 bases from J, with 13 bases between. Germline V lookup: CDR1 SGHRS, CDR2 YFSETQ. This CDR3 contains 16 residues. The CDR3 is CASSRGVSTTNEKLFF. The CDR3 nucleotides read TGCGCCAGCAGCCGCGGAGTCTCCACAACTAATGAAAAACTGTTTTTT.

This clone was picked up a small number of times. CDR3 in amino acids: CSGNSGNEQYF. The CDR3 DNA reads TGCAGCGGTAACTCAGGGAACGAGCAGTACTTC. This chain joins TRBV29-1 and TRBJ2-7, with TRBD1 as a possible D gene (5 bases). The germline CDR1 and CDR2 sequences are SQVTM and ANQGSEA. The CDR3 is 11 amino acids. The V end was cut by 7 bases, the J end by 5 bases, with 12 bases between.

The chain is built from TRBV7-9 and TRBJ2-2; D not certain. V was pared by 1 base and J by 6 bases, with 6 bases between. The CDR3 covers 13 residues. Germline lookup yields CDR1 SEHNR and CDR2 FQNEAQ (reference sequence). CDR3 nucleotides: TGTGCCAGCAGCTTAGAGAGTCCCGGGGAGCTGTTTTTT. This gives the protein CASSLESPGELFF.

The CDR3 DNA reads as TGCGCCAGCAGCCTAAAGACAGGGAACGCCTATGGCTACACCTTC. Encoded protein: CASSLKTGNAYGYTF. The chain is built from TRBV5-1 and TRBJ1-2; TRBD1 matches at 7 bases. This CDR3 comprises 15 residues. The ends lost 4 bases at V and 4 bases at J; junction bases unmatched: 10. Germline CDR1 and CDR2: SGHRS and YFSETQ.

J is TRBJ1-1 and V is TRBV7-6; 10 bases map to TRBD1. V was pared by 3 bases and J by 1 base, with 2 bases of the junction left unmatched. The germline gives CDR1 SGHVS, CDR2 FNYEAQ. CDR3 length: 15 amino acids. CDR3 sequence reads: CASSFRDRGNTEAFF. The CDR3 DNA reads TGTGCCAGCAGCTTTCGGGACAGGGGGAACACTGAAGCTTTCTTT.

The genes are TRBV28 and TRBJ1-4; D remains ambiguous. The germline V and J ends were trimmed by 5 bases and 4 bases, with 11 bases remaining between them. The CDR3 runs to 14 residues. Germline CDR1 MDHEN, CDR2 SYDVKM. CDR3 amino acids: CASSSGQLNEKLFF. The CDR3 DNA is TGTGCCAGCAGTAGCGGTCAGCTTAATGAAAAACTGTTTTTT.

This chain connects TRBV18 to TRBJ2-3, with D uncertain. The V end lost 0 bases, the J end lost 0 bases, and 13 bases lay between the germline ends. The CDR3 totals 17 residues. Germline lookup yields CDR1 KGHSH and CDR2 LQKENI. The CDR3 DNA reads TGTGCCAGCTCACCACCGTCGGTCAGGTTTAGCACAGATACGCAGTATTTT. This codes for CASSPPSVRFSTDTQYF.